Shown below are 32 T cell receptor beta chains from a single sample sequenced in a study of T cell responses to AZD1222 COVID-19 vaccine. TCRdb's copy holds only in-frame clones and misses some; the assay was immunoSEQ multiplex PCR. The data hold around 160,000 clones, with around nine tenths observed a single time. The sample here was peripheral blood, taken on day 0 of MenACWY control vaccination. These receptor sequences come from an adult in good health.

The rearrangement uses TRBV5-1 and TRBJ2-3; D gene ambiguous. The CDR3 contains 15 residues. Trimming shortened V by 0 bases and J by 0 bases, and 8 bases separated the two germline ends. The germline gives CDR1 SGHRS, CDR2 YFSETQ. The CDR3 reads CASSLDSGSTDTQYF. In DNA form, the CDR3 reads TGCGCCAGCAGCTTGGACAGTGGGAGCACAGATACGCAGTATTTT. Together with reference TRBV5-1 and TRBJ2-3, the CDR3 gives the full variable domain: KAGVTQTPRYLIKTRGQQVTLSCSPISGHRSVSWYQQTPGQGLQFLFEYFSETQRNKGNFPGRFSGRQFSNSRSEMNVSTLELGDSALYLCASSLDSGSTDTQYFGPGTRLTVL.

V usage is TRBV6-5 and J usage is TRBJ1-5, with D hard to call. The V and J ends lost 6 bases and 5 bases respectively, with 11 bases between them. The length of the CDR3 is 13 residues. In germline, CDR1 is MNHEY, CDR2 SVGAGI. The CDR3, as DNA: TGTGCCAGCAGACTGAATGGGGATCAGCCCCAGCATTTT. Translating it yields CASRLNGDQPQHF.

CDR3 coding DNA: TGTGCCAGCAGCTTAGGACGGGTGGCGTCCTACGAGCAGTACTTC. This translates into CASSLGRVASYEQYF. This chain joins TRBV7-8 and TRBJ2-7; D gene uncertain. The V end lost 1 base, the J end lost 1 base, and 11 bases lay between the germline ends. This CDR3 contains 15 residues. Germline-derived CDR1 and CDR2 are SGHVS and FQNEAQ.

Here the CDR3 reads CASSPLGADAVSPLHF. CDR3 sequence (DNA): TGTGCCAGCAGCCCCTTGGGGGCGGATGCGGTGTCACCCCTCCACTTT. The chain combines TRBV5-6 with TRBJ1-6, with TRBD1 as a possible D gene (6 bases). Trimming removed 4 bases from V and 10 bases from J, with 21 bases in between. Germline CDR1 is SGHDT and CDR2 is YYEEEE. The CDR3 loop spans 16 amino acids. Full variable domain (rest looked up from reference TRBV5-6 and TRBJ1-6): DAGVTQSPTHLIKTRGQQVTLRCSPKSGHDTVSWYQQALGQGPQFIFQYYEEEERQRGNFPDRFSGHQFPNYSSELNVNALLLGDSALYLCASSPLGADAVSPLHFGNGTRLTVT.

V gene TRBV7-6 combines with J gene TRBJ2-7, with D perhaps matching TRBD2 (6 bases). Trimming removed 1 base at V and 7 bases at J, with 14 bases between. CDR1 is SGHVS, CDR2 FNYEAQ, per germline. CDR3 length: 14 amino acids. The CDR3 loop reads CASSLVGGEGEQYF. The CDR3 DNA follows: TGTGCCAGCAGCTTAGTCGGGGGTGAAGGGGAGCAGTACTTC. Complete variable domain (other parts from reference TRBV7-6 and TRBJ2-7): GAGVSQSPRYKVTKRGQDVALRCDPISGHVSLYWYRQALGQGPEFLTYFNYEAQQDKSGLPNDRFSAERPEGSISTLTIQRTEQRDSAMYRCASSLVGGEGEQYFGPGTRLTVT.

V gene TRBV19 combines with J gene TRBJ1-3; no firm D call. The CDR3 has 16 amino acids. CDR1 and CDR2 from the germline V gene are LNHDA and SQIVND (reference sequence). V was trimmed by 4 bases and J by 0 bases, leaving 13 bases between them. CDR3 in amino acids: CASSSVGINSGNTIYF. CDR3 in DNA: TGTGCCAGTAGTAGCGTGGGTATTAACTCTGGAAACACCATATATTTT. Looking up the rest from reference TRBV19 and TRBJ1-3 gives the full variable domain: DGGITQSPKYLFRKEGQNVTLSCEQNLNHDAMYWYRQDPGQGLRLIYYSQIVNDFQKGDIAEGYSVSREKKESFPLTVTSAQKNPTAFYLCASSSVGINSGNTIYFGEGSWLTVV.

The chain employs TRBV27 and TRBJ1-6; possible D gene TRBD1, 5 bases. Deletions cut 6 bases from V and 5 bases from J, with 20 bases between. Germline lookup yields CDR1 MNHEY and CDR2 SMNVEV (reference sequence). This CDR3 comprises 17 residues. In DNA, the CDR3 is TGTGCCAGCAGCCAACCTGGGGCAGGCTGGAATAATTCACCCCTCCACTTT. It is translated as CASSQPGAGWNNSPLHF.

This clone was counted once. The rearrangement links TRBV3-1 (or the pseudogene TRBV3-2) to TRBJ2-2; D tentatively fits TRBD1 or TRBD2 (5 bases each). Germline CDR1 reads LGHDT; CDR2 reads YNNKEL (reference sequence). V was clipped by 4 bases and J by 3 bases, with 18 bases between them. This CDR3 is 17 amino acids long. The CDR3 DNA sequence: TGTGCCAGCAGCCCCCGCCGGGACCAAGGGCACACCGGGGAGCTGTTTTTT. Its protein product is CASSPRRDQGHTGELFF.

This clone was observed once. The gene calls are TRBV3-1 (or the pseudogene TRBV3-2) and TRBJ1-2; D not certain. The CDR3 is made up of 15 amino acids. Germline V gene data show CDR1 as LGHDT and CDR2 as YNNKEL (reference sequence). The germline V and J ends were trimmed by 2 bases and 5 bases, with 15 bases remaining between them. Written as DNA, the CDR3 is TGTGCCAGCAGCCAATCCCTTACGGGAGGATATGGCTACACCTTC. Protein: CASSQSLTGGYGYTF.

The chain joins TRBV24-1 to TRBJ2-1; the match to TRBD2 covers 13 bases. CDR1 and CDR2 from the germline V gene are KGHDR and SFDVKD. The V segment lost 2 bases and the J segment 6 bases; nucleotides outside the gene matches: 6. The CDR3 totals 17 residues. CDR3 in DNA: TGTGCCACCAGTGATTCTTTGGGGACTAGCGGGGTCAATGAGCAGTTCTTC. Amino acids: CATSDSLGTSGVNEQFF.

This clone appeared a few times. Within the sample, other DNA sequences also encode this same CDR3. V gene TRBV6-1 combines with J gene TRBJ2-1, with a weak D call TRBD1 (6 bases). The CDR3 loop spans 16 amino acids. The germline V and J ends were trimmed by 2 bases and 2 bases, with 13 bases remaining between them. CDR1 is MNHNS and CDR2 is SASEGT in the germline V gene. CDR3: CASSELWGQTYNEQFF. The CDR3 DNA reads TGTGCCAGCAGTGAATTGTGGGGGCAGACCTACAATGAGCAGTTCTTC.

The CDR3 is CASSRTASSGANVLTF. CDR3 nucleotides: TGTGCCAGCAGTAGGACAGCCTCCTCTGGGGCCAACGTCCTGACTTTC. The chain links TRBV28 to TRBJ2-6; TRBD1 is a possible D gene (6 bases). Looked up from germline, CDR1 is MDHEN and CDR2 is SYDVKM. CDR3 length: 16 amino acids. Trimming stripped 5 bases from V and 0 bases from J, with 11 bases between.

The CDR3 nucleotides are TGTGCCAGCAGCAAAAGACAGGGGGCAGATGAAAAACTGTTTTTT. It translates to CASSKRQGADEKLFF. The genes are TRBV7-9 and TRBJ1-4; 10 bases agree with TRBD1. Germline assignment: CDR1 SEHNR and CDR2 FQNEAQ (reference sequence). The CDR3 loop spans 15 amino acids. V lost 5 bases and J lost 6; bases outside the gene matches: 6.

This rearrangement joins TRBV6-5 to TRBJ2-7, with D possibly being TRBD1 (6 bases). Germline values: CDR1 MNHEY, CDR2 SVGAGI. This CDR3 has 13 amino acids. V gave up 5 bases and J gave up 1 base, with 9 bases separating them. CDR3 DNA: TGTGCCAGCAGTCCAGGGGTTTCCTACGAGCAGTACTTC. Encoded protein: CASSPGVSYEQYF.

Here the CDR3 reads CASSGSTGYGTEAFF. CDR3 bases: TGTGCCAGCAGCGGTAGTACAGGGTACGGCACTGAAGCTTTCTTT. The chain links TRBV9 to TRBJ1-1, with a possible D match to TRBD1 (6 bases). CDR3 length equals 15 residues. Trimming stripped 3 bases from V and 4 bases from J, with 16 bases between. Per the germline V gene, CDR1 is SGDLS and CDR2 is YYNGEE.

This chain connects TRBV5-4 to TRBJ1-1; 8 positions agree with TRBD1. V lost 0 bases and J lost 7; bases outside the gene matches: 14. Germline V gene lookup returns CDR1 SGHNT and CDR2 YYREEE (reference sequence). CDR3 size: 17 residues. The CDR3 DNA sequence: TGTGCCAGCAGCTTGGTCCGTGGGCAGGGGGCAGGAATTGAAGCTTTCTTT. Protein: CASSLVRGQGAGIEAFF.

V and J are TRBV2 and TRBJ1-4; no clear D. Trimming left V 4 bases short and J 8 bases short, with 5 bases between. The CDR3 spans 11 residues. Germline V gives CDR1 SNHLY, CDR2 FYNNEI. In DNA, the CDR3 is TGTGCCAGCAGTGGAGTAGAAAAACTGTTTTTT. Translated, it gives CASSGVEKLFF. The full variable domain, with the rest looked up from reference TRBV2 and TRBJ1-4, is EPEVTQTPSHQVTQMGQEVILRCVPISNHLYFYWYRQILGQKVEFLVSFYNNEISEKSEIFDDQFSVERPDGSNFTLKIRSTKLEDSAMYFCASSGVEKLFFGSGTQLSVL.

This clone was found once. The chain recombines TRBV6-4 with TRBJ1-2; D gene uncertain. The germline V and J ends were trimmed by 0 bases and 8 bases, with 10 bases remaining between them. The CDR3 sequence is 13 residues long. Germline V gene data show CDR1 as MRHNA and CDR2 as SNTAGT. The CDR3 DNA is TGTGCCAGCAGTGACTCAGGGTCACGAGGCTACACCTTC. Its translation: CASSDSGSRGYTF.

This chain's CDR3 is CASSPNWGVGEAFF. CDR3 DNA sequence: TGTGCCAGCTCACCAAATTGGGGGGTCGGTGAAGCTTTCTTT. V usage is TRBV18 and J usage is TRBJ1-1, with D perhaps TRBD1 (5 bases). CDR1 KGHSH and CDR2 LQKENI come from the germline V gene. The CDR3 sequence is 14 residues long. The V and J ends lost 2 bases and 7 bases respectively, with 14 bases between them.

In its sample, this clone was seen once. The rearrangement links TRBV28 to TRBJ1-5; TRBD1 matches at 9 bases. There are 18 residues in the CDR3. Germline V CDR1 and CDR2: MDHEN, SYDVKM. With V trimmed by 6 bases and J by 0 bases, 12 bases remained unmatched. The CDR3 here is CASRGPGQGAYSNQPQHF. The CDR3 DNA sequence: TGTGCCAGCAGGGGTCCGGGACAGGGCGCTTATAGCAATCAGCCCCAGCATTTT.

V and J are TRBV19 and TRBJ1-1; a weak D match, TRBD1 (5 bases). CDR3 length: 11 residues. Germline values: CDR1 LNHDA, CDR2 SQIVND (reference sequence). V lost 11 bases to trimming and J lost 8 bases, with 15 bases between them. The CDR3 is CAVIGASEAFF. CDR3 sequence (DNA): TGTGCCGTAATCGGGGCCTCCGAAGCTTTCTTT.

V is TRBV30 and J is TRBJ2-7; 14 nucleotides match TRBD2. CDR1 and CDR2 (germline): GTSNPN, SVGIG (reference sequence). J was trimmed by 7 bases and V by 5 bases; bases with no gene match: 7. There are 14 residues in the CDR3. CDR3 residues: CAWGTSGSRGEQYF. The CDR3 region has the DNA TGTGCCTGGGGGACTAGCGGGAGTCGTGGGGAGCAGTACTTC.

V is TRBV6-1 and J is TRBJ1-5; D possibly corresponds to TRBD1 (5 bases). Per the germline V gene, CDR1 is MNHNS and CDR2 is SASEGT. The V gene lost 7 bases and the J gene lost 4 bases, with 14 bases spanning the gap. The CDR3 totals 14 residues. CDR3 loop: CASTRGRGNQPQHF. CDR3 sequence (DNA): TGTGCCAGCACCCGGGGCCGAGGGAATCAGCCCCAGCATTTT.

This clone was observed once. The V call is TRBV10-2, the J call TRBJ1-2; TRBD1 might be the D (5 bases). The CDR3 runs to 14 residues. Deletions cut 0 bases from V and 6 bases from J, with 11 bases between. Germline V gene lookup returns CDR1 WSHSY and CDR2 SAAADI. As DNA, the CDR3 is TGCGCCAGCAGTGAGTCTAGAGGCAGGGATGGCTACACCTTC. Translating gives CASSESRGRDGYTF.

J is TRBJ1-1 and V is TRBV3-1 (or the pseudogene TRBV3-2), with D maybe TRBD1 (6 bases). The germline V gene has CDR1 LGHDT and CDR2 YNNKEL (reference sequence). Trimming cost V 4 bases and J 5 bases, with 11 bases left between them. CDR3 size: 13 residues. The CDR3 nucleotides are TGTGCCAGCAGCCTGGACAGCAAGACTGAAGCTTTCTTT. This encodes CASSLDSKTEAFF.

The chain has TRBV7-9 and TRBJ1-2; D unresolved. V gave up 11 bases and J gave up 0 bases, with 16 bases separating them. CDR3 length: 14 residues. Germline loops: CDR1 SEHNR, CDR2 FQNEAQ (reference sequence). This chain's CDR3 is CAGSEADSNYGYTF. DNA for the CDR3: TGTGCCGGTAGCGAGGCAGATTCTAACTATGGCTACACCTTC.

This chain joins TRBV13 and TRBJ1-2, with D unclear. CDR3 length: 15 residues. Per germline, CDR1 PRHDT and CDR2 FYEKMQ (reference sequence). V gave up 1 base and J gave up 8 bases, with 17 bases separating them. The CDR3 DNA is TGTGCCAGCAGCTTAGACGGGCGGCTATCTAGGGGCTACACCTTC. Translation gives CASSLDGRLSRGYTF.

In this sample, this clone turned up a few times. This chain joins TRBV27 and TRBJ1-2; D is possibly TRBD1 (5 bases). The germline V gene encodes CDR1 MNHEY and CDR2 SMNVEV (reference sequence). Between the trimmed V and J ends, which lost 5 bases and 5 bases, there was a span of 12 bases. This CDR3 comprises 13 residues. CDR3 in DNA: TGTGCCAGCAGTCTAACAGGAAGTTATGGCTACACCTTC. Protein: CASSLTGSYGYTF.

The chain carries TRBV5-4 and TRBJ1-1, with TRBD1 matching 10 bases. Germline lookup yields CDR1 SGHNT and CDR2 YYREEE (reference sequence). CDR3 size: 13 residues. V lost 4 bases and J lost 11; bases outside the gene matches: 8. The CDR3 loop is CASSRDRGYAAFF. The CDR3 DNA is TGTGCCAGCAGCCGGGACAGGGGATATGCGGCTTTCTTT.

This clone appeared a few times. CDR3 bases: TGTGCCAGCAGCTTTGGGCTGTGGGGGGCCGGCACCGGGGAGCTGTTTTTT. Translation: CASSFGLWGAGTGELFF. The chain employs TRBV13 and TRBJ2-2; D might be TRBD1 or TRBD2, each matching 6 bases. The CDR3 is 17 residues long. CDR1 and CDR2 from the germline V gene are PRHDT and FYEKMQ (reference sequence). V shed 3 bases and J shed 4 bases, with 18 bases lying between them.

The rearrangement joins TRBV7-9 to TRBJ1-2; D is unresolved. CDR1 is SEHNR, CDR2 FQNEAQ, per germline (reference sequence). This CDR3 is built from 14 residues. With 2 bases removed from V and 7 bases from J, the gap between germline ends came to 14 bases. CDR3 in amino acids: CASSLREFLGGYTF. The CDR3 DNA is TGTGCCAGCAGCTTACGGGAGTTTCTGGGTGGCTACACCTTC.

This chain connects TRBV30 to TRBJ2-1; TRBD1 matches 7 bases. J was trimmed by 4 bases and V by 5 bases; bases with no gene match: 5. This CDR3 spans 13 amino acids. The germline V gene encodes CDR1 GTSNPN and CDR2 SVGIG (reference sequence). The CDR3 nucleotides read TGTGCCTGGGCCCCGGGACAGTACAATGAGCAGTTCTTC. Amino acids: CAWAPGQYNEQFF.